One sample yielded the 5 T cell receptor beta chains listed below, sequenced in a study of identical twins. One entry per CDR3 protein results from TCRdb running MiXCR on the 5' RACE reads. The profile shows 450,000 or so distinct CDR3 sequences, roughly 20% of them singletons. Sequencing was performed on naive T cells sorted from blood. The receptors shown here come from a man aged 50 or older in good health.

The chain is built from TRBV24-1 and TRBJ1-4, with a possible D match to TRBD1 (6 bases). The germline V gene encodes CDR1 KGHDR and CDR2 SFDVKD. CDR3 length equals 14 residues. V was shortened by 7 bases and J by 6 bases, with 14 bases between the two germline ends. As DNA, the CDR3 is TGTGCCACCAGCCTAGGGGGGTCCGATGAAAAACTGTTTTTT. This encodes CATSLGGSDEKLFF.

This clonotype was seen repeatedly, ten times or more. The chain is built from TRBV6-1 and TRBJ1-5; the match to TRBD1 covers 7 bases. Germline lookup yields CDR1 MNHNS and CDR2 SASEGT. V was pared by 7 bases and J by 4 bases, with 10 bases of the junction left unmatched. CDR3 length equals 15 residues. The CDR3 nucleotides are TGTGCCAGCACCGAAGGGCAGGGGGTTAATCAGCCCCAGCATTTT. It is translated as CASTEGQGVNQPQHF.

This clonotype was observed at least ten times. The rearrangement uses TRBV7-9 and TRBJ2-5; TRBD1 aligns across 7 bases. Trimming at V came to 3 bases and at J to 4 bases, leaving 2 bases not matched to a gene. The CDR3 length is 13 residues. Germline V gene sequence: CDR1 SEHNR, CDR2 FQNEAQ (reference sequence). This chain's CDR3 is CASSFDRVETQYF. DNA of the CDR3: TGTGCCAGCAGCTTCGACAGGGTAGAGACCCAGTACTTC.

The V gene is TRBV6-5, the J gene TRBJ2-5; D not certain. The CDR3 consists of 15 residues. Trimming cost V 4 bases and J 0 bases, with 12 bases left between them. CDR1 is MNHEY and CDR2 is SVGAGI in the germline V gene. The CDR3 is CASSLGLKYQETQYF. The CDR3 DNA sequence: TGTGCCAGCAGTTTAGGCCTGAAGTACCAAGAGACCCAGTACTTC.

In its sample, this clonotype was seen many times. DNA for the CDR3: TGTGCCAGCTGCTTCCTTTCGAAGAACACTGAAGCTTTCTTT. Its protein is CASCFLSKNTEAFF. The V call is TRBV2, the J call TRBJ1-1; D is unresolved. The germline V and J ends were trimmed by 8 bases and 1 base, with 14 bases remaining between them. The CDR3 covers 14 residues. Germline V gives CDR1 SNHLY, CDR2 FYNNEI.